Below are 15 T cell receptor beta chains sequenced from a single sample in a study of T cell responses to AZD1222 COVID-19 vaccine. Data came from immunoSEQ multiplex PCR; TCRdb stores just in-frame clones and leaves some out. The sample holds approximately 84,000 clones, 75% to 90% seen once. The material sequenced was peripheral blood, taken 28 days after the second AZD1222 dose. Every receptor here comes from an adult who received the AZD1222 COVID-19 vaccine.

The chain links TRBV5-6 to TRBJ2-5; no clear D gene. There are 14 residues in the CDR3. Germline values: CDR1 SGHDT, CDR2 YYEEEE. Deletions cut 0 bases from V and 5 bases from J, with 11 bases between. CDR3 bases: TGTGCCAGCAGCTTGGTTGGGCAGGCGGAGACCCAGTACTTC. It codes for CASSLVGQAETQYF.

V is TRBV20-1 and J is TRBJ2-7; D uncertain. The CDR3 is 10 amino acids. The V end was cut by 6 bases, the J end by 1 base, with 4 bases between. CDR1 is DFQATT, CDR2 SNEGSKA, per germline (reference sequence). CDR3 coding DNA: TGCAGTGCCGGGTCCTACGAGCAGTACTTC. The encoded protein is CSAGSYEQYF.

The V call is TRBV7-2, the J call TRBJ1-4, with 7 nucleotides matching TRBD1. Germline V gene lookup returns CDR1 SGHTA and CDR2 FQGNSA. The CDR3 spans 14 residues. Losses at the gene ends were 3 bases for V and 10 bases for J; bases not matched to a gene: 8. In nucleotides, the CDR3 is TGTGCCAGCAGCTTGGAAGGGGGCGGACCAAAACTGTTTTTT. It specifies CASSLEGGGPKLFF. The full variable domain, with the rest looked up from reference TRBV7-2 and TRBJ1-4, is GAGVSQSPSNKVTEKGKDVELRCDPISGHTALYWYRQSLGQGLEFLIYFQGNSAPDKSGLPSDRFSAERTGGSVSTLTIQRTQQEDSAVYLCASSLEGGGPKLFFGSGTQLSVL.

This sequence joins TRBV19 and TRBJ2-7, with 7 bases fitting TRBD1. CDR1 is LNHDA and CDR2 is SQIVND in the germline V gene (reference sequence). This CDR3 has 15 residues. Trimming cost V 3 bases and J 8 bases; bases outside gene matches: 13. The CDR3 sequence: CASSIMAGGPLQQYF. The CDR3 DNA follows: TGTGCCAGTAGTATTATGGCAGGGGGACCTTTACAGCAGTACTTC. The full variable domain, its missing parts supplied by reference TRBV19 and TRBJ2-7, is DGGITQSPKYLFRKEGQNVTLSCEQNLNHDAMYWYRQDPGQGLRLIYYSQIVNDFQKGDIAEGYSVSREKKESFPLTVTSAQKNPTAFYLCASSIMAGGPLQQYFGPGTRLTVT.

This sequence joins TRBV6-6 and TRBJ1-2, with D possibly matching TRBD1 (6 bases). Looked up from germline, CDR1 is MNHNY and CDR2 is SVGAGI (reference sequence). The V end lost 8 bases, the J end lost 0 bases, and 19 bases lay between the germline ends. The CDR3 runs to 16 residues. CDR3 residues: CASGSLSDSSNYGYTF. The CDR3 DNA is TGTGCCAGCGGAAGCTTGTCGGACAGCTCTAACTATGGCTACACCTTC.

The chain uses TRBV5-6 and TRBJ1-6; D is unclear. The CDR3 is made up of 17 amino acids. With 0 bases removed from V and 0 bases from J, the gap between germline ends came to 10 bases. Germline CDR1 reads SGHDT; CDR2 reads YYEEEE. The CDR3, as DNA: TGTGCCAGCAGCTTGGGAAGGAGAGGCTCCTATAATTCACCCCTCCACTTT. The encoded protein is CASSLGRRGSYNSPLHF.

The J gene is TRBJ2-7, the V gene TRBV5-1; D is perhaps TRBD1 (5 bases). Germline assignment: CDR1 SGHRS and CDR2 YFSETQ. The CDR3 sequence is 14 residues long. The V end lost 1 base, the J end lost 7 bases, and 15 bases lay between the germline ends. CDR3 loop: CASSLQGTSGEQYF. CDR3 coding DNA: TGCGCCAGCAGCTTGCAGGGAACGAGTGGTGAGCAGTACTTC.

The chain combines TRBV19 with TRBJ2-7, with 7 positions matching TRBD2. J was trimmed by 2 bases and V by 5 bases; bases with no gene match: 9. From germline, CDR1 is LNHDA and CDR2 SQIVND (reference sequence). CDR3 length: 15 amino acids. The CDR3 DNA reads as TGTGCCAGTAGTCTTGTAGCGGGCCCTACCTACGAGCAGTACTTC. This sequence encodes CASSLVAGPTYEQYF.

This chain uses TRBV7-9 with TRBJ1-2; no clear D. This CDR3 has 14 amino acids. Trimming cost V 2 bases and J 4 bases, with 11 bases left between them. Looked up from germline, CDR1 is SEHNR and CDR2 is FQNEAQ (reference sequence). The CDR3 DNA sequence: TGTGCCAGCAGCTTAAGTGATGGTACCTATGGCTACACCTTC. Its translation: CASSLSDGTYGYTF.

This rearrangement joins TRBV4-3 to TRBJ2-6; D may be TRBD1 (5 bases). The CDR3 contains 18 residues. Trimming left V 4 bases short and J 2 bases short, with 18 bases between. Germline CDR1 is LGHNA and CDR2 is YSLEER. The CDR3 DNA follows: TGCGCCAGCAGCCTCGAAATAGGGGCAAGGGCTGGGGCCAACGTCCTGACTTTC. Translation gives CASSLEIGARAGANVLTF.

This clone was picked up a small number of times. The rearrangement links TRBV29-1 to TRBJ1-2; D not resolved. This CDR3 is built from 13 residues. In germline, CDR1 is SQVTM, CDR2 ANQGSEA. V dropped 0 bases and J dropped 5 bases, with 10 bases sitting between them. As DNA, the CDR3 is TGCAGCGTTGAAGACCCGAGCCGATATGGCTACACCTTC. Its protein is CSVEDPSRYGYTF.

This clone was picked up one time. CDR3 coding DNA: TGCGCCAGCAGCTCGATGGACAGGGTGGAGTGGGTATCCGAGCTGTTTTTT. As protein: CASSSMDRVEWVSELFF. The chain uses TRBV5-1 and TRBJ2-2; 8 bases are shared with TRBD1. Trimming took 3 bases from V and 11 from J; bases not matched to a gene: 18. The CDR3 is 17 residues long. The germline gives CDR1 SGHRS, CDR2 YFSETQ.

The table lists this clone with a count of one. The V call is TRBV11-2, the J call TRBJ1-1, with D uncertain. The germline V gene encodes CDR1 SGHAT and CDR2 FQNNGV. The V gene lost 1 base and the J gene lost 4 bases, with 16 bases spanning the gap. This CDR3 has 16 residues. The CDR3 DNA reads TGTGCCAGCAGCTTAGGGGGAGGGCGATTGGGCACTGAAGCTTTCTTT. The encoded protein is CASSLGGGRLGTEAFF.

In its sample, this clone was seen once. V is TRBV12-5 and J is TRBJ1-3, with D possibly TRBD1 on 6 matching bases. Germline CDR1 reads LGHNT; CDR2 reads FRNRAP. The CDR3 runs to 14 residues. Trimming left V 1 base short and J 8 bases short, with 12 bases between. The CDR3: CASGLGTGTDTIYF. The CDR3 nucleotides are TGTGCTAGTGGTTTGGGAACAGGGACGGACACCATATATTTT. The full variable domain, in which reference TRBV12-5 and TRBJ1-3 provide the parts outside the CDR3, is DARVTQTPRHKVTEMGQEVTMRCQPILGHNTVFWYRQTMMQGLELLAYFRNRAPLDDSGMPKDRFSAEMPDATLATLKIQPSEPRDSAVYFCASGLGTGTDTIYFGEGSWLTVV.

The chain carries TRBV19 and TRBJ2-1; D assignment may be TRBD1 or TRBD2 (5 bases each). The V end was cut by 7 bases, the J end by 1 base, with 14 bases between. Germline CDR1 reads LNHDA; CDR2 reads SQIVND (reference sequence). The CDR3 runs 15 residues. CDR3 nucleotide sequence: TGTGCCAGTACCCCTACTGGGGGATCCTACAATGAGCAGTTCTTC. As protein: CASTPTGGSYNEQFF.